The clone carrying this TCR beta chain was observed a few times. Its antigen is currently unknown. This entry belongs to a study of graft-versus-host responses after intestinal transplantation. As for the study in general: All of the recipients had induction that used anti-thymocyte globulin, then tacrolimus and steroids for about 3 years.

Study-level findings and limits: The marrow of recipients harbored GvH clones, and ileum or blood showed some of them first. Circulating GvH clones peaking coincided with falling HvG clones soon after transplant.

The method was immunoSEQ multiplex PCR; TCRdb's version includes in-frame clones alone and lacks a portion of them. This table has over 80,000 clones, approximately 90% appearing once. This receptor was taken from a human donor who was the organ donor for an intestinal transplant. The material was unstimulated CD8+ T cells sorted from spleen or lymph node cells, obtained before transplant.

CDR3 in amino acids: CASAQAGGSYEQYF. The CDR3 DNA reads TGTGCCAGTGCCCAGGCAGGGGGATCCTACGAGCAGTACTTC. The chain employs TRBV19 and TRBJ2-7; 7 nucleotides match TRBD1. CDR3 length equals 14 residues. Germline-derived CDR1 and CDR2 are LNHDA and SQIVND (reference sequence). Trimming took 8 bases from V and 1 from J; bases not matched to a gene: 8.